The clone carrying this T cell receptor (beta chain) was seen more than once but under ten times. This entry comes from a study of blood T cell repertoires in COVID-19. This CDR3 comprises 15 residues. Germline-derived CDR1 and CDR2 are KGHSH and LQKENI. V lost 3 bases and J lost 5; bases outside the gene matches: 3. Sequencing was performed with immunoSEQ multiplex PCR; in TCRdb, only in-frame clones are kept and a portion is missing. The data show about 15,000 clones, about 83% seen once. This receptor was obtained from a human donor in a cohort sampled during active COVID-19. Sequenced material: peripheral blood. The genes are TRBV18 and TRBJ1-4, with TRBD1 identical over 10 bases. The CDR3 region is CASSPAGQGNEKLFF. The CDR3 DNA reads TGTGCCAGCTCACCCGCGGGACAGGGGAATGAAAAACTGTTTTTT.